Listed below are T cell receptor beta chains from one sample, sequenced in a study of control samples from healthy donors and cancer patients. Method: immunoSEQ multiplex PCR; TCRdb's copy keeps in-frame clones and lacks some. The repertoire holds around 100,000 clones, with over 75% as singletons. Sequencing input: blood. The source is a woman aged 18-29 years in good health. Both conserved end residues are part of each CDR3. A D gene is named only where the DNA matches it firmly. Some rows mark clone size as missing; the rest say once, few, many or name a class of expanded clone.

NA	TRBV7-9	NA	TRBJ1-5	CASSLGGAQPQHF	TGTGCCAGCAGCTTAGGGGGGGCTCAGCCCCAGCATTTT
NA	TRBV6-4	NA	TRBJ2-5	CASSQEGGETQYF	TGTGCCAGCAGTCAGGAAGGGGGTGAGACCCAGTACTTC
NA	TRBV14	NA	TRBJ1-2	CASSLRGGGYGYTF	TGTGCCAGCAGCCTACGGGGGGGCGGATATGGCTACACCTTC
NA	TRBV6-5	NA	TRBJ2-7	CATDRAYEQYF	TGTGCCACGGACAGAGCCTACGAGCAGTACTTC
NA	TRBV7-8	NA	TRBJ2-7	CASSRGVGTYEQYF	TGTGCCAGCAGCCGCGGGGTGGGTACCTACGAGCAGTACTTC
once	TRBV10-3	TRBD1	TRBJ1-5	CAITDREQSVSTYSNQPQHF	TGTGCCATCACGGACAGGGAACAATCGGTCTCAACTTATAGCAATCAGCCCCAGCATTTT
once	TRBV11-2	NA	TRBJ2-1	CASSFDGYNEQFF	TGTGCCAGCAGCTTCGACGGTTACAATGAGCAGTTCTTC
NA	TRBV15	TRBD1	TRBJ1-2	CATSRENPGGTFAF	TGTGCCACCAGCAGAGAAAACCCAGGGGGGACTTTCGCCTTC
NA	TRBV28	TRBD1	TRBJ1-2	CASQRQGRAGYTF	TGTGCCAGCCAAAGACAGGGGCGTGCGGGCTACACCTTC
NA	TRBV29-1	NA	TRBJ1-5	CSVALSETGSNQPQHF	TGCAGCGTTGCCCTCTCCGAGACGGGCAGCAATCAGCCCCAGCATTTT
once	TRBV7-9	TRBD2	TRBJ2-1	CASSLLGLAGGLNDEQFF	TGTGCCAGCAGCCTACTCGGACTAGCGGGGGGCCTTAACGATGAGCAGTTCTTC
NA	TRBV21-1	NA	TRBJ1-6	CASSKGVRRQALHF	TGTGCCAGCAGCAAAGGAGTTAGACGTCAGGCCCTCCACTTT
few	TRBV12-2	NA	TRBJ1-5	CASRLDPRTGGIGQPQHF	TGTGCAAGTCGCTTAGACCCTCGGACAGGGGGAATCGGTCAGCCCCAGCATTTT
NA	TRBV18	TRBD1	TRBJ2-2	CASSPGTANTGELFF	TGTGCCAGCTCACCCGGGACAGCGAACACCGGGGAGCTGTTTTTT
NA	TRBV6-2/TRBV6-3	NA	TRBJ2-5	CASSYVWGTQETQYF	TGTGCCAGCAGTTACGTCTGGGGGACTCAAGAGACCCAGTACTTC
NA	TRBV6-5	NA	TRBJ1-1	CASRTGPGTEAFF	TGTGCCAGCAGGACTGGGCCGGGGACTGAAGCTTTCTTT
NA	TRBV6-5	NA	TRBJ1-1	CASSYGQGWTEAFF	TGTGCCAGCAGTTATGGGCAGGGGTGGACTGAAGCTTTCTTT
NA	TRBV6-1	NA	TRBJ1-1	CASSEAGEGGTEAFF	TGTGCCAGCAGTGAAGCAGGGGAAGGAGGCACTGAAGCTTTCTTT
once	TRBV7-9	NA	TRBJ1-4	CASGSPTNEKLFF	TGTGCCAGTGGGTCCCCCACTAATGAAAAACTGTTTTTT
NA	TRBV5-6	TRBD1	TRBJ1-1	CASRLDRGPAFF	TGTGCCAGCAGGTTAGACAGGGGGCCTGCTTTCTTT
NA	TRBV5-1	NA	TRBJ1-2	CASSFGEDGYTF	TGCGCCAGCAGCTTTGGGGAGGATGGCTACACCTTC
NA	TRBV7-6	NA	TRBJ2-3	CASSLGGGWSTDTQYF	TGTGCCAGCAGCTTAGGCGGGGGCTGGAGCACAGATACGCAGTATTTT
NA	TRBV6-5	NA	TRBJ1-4	CASSYSGVDEKLFF	TGTGCCAGCAGTTACTCCGGCGTGGATGAAAAACTGTTTTTT
NA	TRBV6-4	NA	TRBJ2-4	CASSERDSCILAKNIQYF	TGTGCCAGCAGTGAGCGGGACAGCTGTATACTAGCCAAAAACATTCAGTACTTC
NA	TRBV6-5	TRBD2	TRBJ2-3	CASSYGSGGADTQYF	TGTGCCAGCAGTTACGGGAGCGGGGGGGCCGATACGCAGTATTTT
NA	TRBV3-1/TRBV3-2	NA	TRBJ2-2	CASSATIGELFF	TGTGCCAGCTCCGCGACAATCGGGGAGCTGTTTTTT
NA	TRBV4-2	TRBD1	TRBJ2-7	CASSPTGQQNYEQYF	TGTGCCAGCAGCCCCACGGGACAGCAAAACTACGAGCAGTACTTC
NA	TRBV7-9	TRBD1	TRBJ2-7	CASSLALQGNYEQYF	TGTGCCAGCAGCTTAGCCTTACAGGGGAATTACGAGCAGTACTTC
once	TRBV18	NA	TRBJ2-5	CASSAGTQQETQYF	TGTGCCAGCTCAGCCGGGACACAACAAGAGACCCAGTACTTC
NA	TRBV5-4	TRBD2	TRBJ2-2	CASSRAHLAGRTGELFF	TGTGCCAGCAGCAGAGCCCATTTAGCGGGGAGGACCGGGGAGCTGTTTTTT
NA	TRBV15	NA	TRBJ2-5	CATSRVQEKETQYF	TGTGCCACCAGCAGAGTACAGGAGAAAGAGACCCAGTACTTC
NA	TRBV5-5	TRBD1	TRBJ2-1	CASSPKTGGNEQFF	TGTGCCAGCAGCCCAAAGACAGGGGGCAATGAGCAGTTCTTC
NA	TRBV5-5	NA	TRBJ1-4	CASSLAGDHSEKLFF	TGTGCCAGCAGCTTGGCAGGGGACCATTCTGAAAAACTGTTTTTT
NA	TRBV7-9	NA	TRBJ2-1	CASTIDNEQFF	TGTGCCAGCACCATAGACAATGAGCAGTTCTTC
few	TRBV13	NA	TRBJ2-5	CASSLRGGETQYF	TGTGCCAGCAGCTTAAGGGGCGGGGAGACCCAGTACTTC
NA	TRBV2	NA	TRBJ1-1	CASSRQQGSTEAFF	TGTGCCAGCAGTCGTCAACAGGGAAGTACTGAAGCTTTCTTT
NA	TRBV2	NA	TRBJ1-2	CASRDGWINYGYTF	TGTGCCAGCAGGGACGGCTGGATAAACTATGGCTACACCTTC
NA	TRBV7-3	NA	TRBJ2-2	CASSPTTLNTGELFF	TGTGCCAGCAGCCCAACGACACTTAACACCGGGGAGCTGTTTTTT
NA	TRBV12-3/TRBV12-4	NA	TRBJ1-1	CASSFQTNTEAFF	TGTGCCAGCAGTTTCCAAACGAACACTGAAGCTTTCTTT
once	TRBV7-3	TRBD1	TRBJ2-1	CASSPYPGIQGDNEQFF	TGTGCCAGCAGCCCCTACCCCGGGATCCAGGGGGACAATGAGCAGTTCTTC
NA	TRBV7-9	NA	TRBJ2-7	CASSPGSYEQYF	TGTGCCAGCAGCCCCGGGTCCTACGAGCAGTACTTC
once	TRBV5-6	NA	TRBJ1-1	CASSSRDGFTEAFF	TGTGCCAGCAGCTCCCGGGACGGTTTCACTGAAGCTTTCTTT
NA	TRBV3-1/TRBV3-2	TRBD1	TRBJ1-1	CASSQATGEAFF	TGTGCCAGCAGCCAGGCGACAGGGGAAGCTTTCTTT
NA	TRBV7-8	TRBD2	TRBJ2-1	CASSLASGGAPSYNEQFF	TGTGCCAGCAGCTTGGCTAGCGGGGGGGCCCCTTCCTACAATGAGCAGTTCTTC
NA	TRBV28	NA	TRBJ1-1	CASSWGGGVGYSMNTEAFF	TGTGCCAGCAGTTGGGGGGGCGGGGTTGGCTATTCCATGAACACTGAAGCTTTCTTT
NA	TRBV19	NA	TRBJ1-1	CASSKPGNTEAFF	TGTGCCAGTAGTAAACCAGGAAACACTGAAGCTTTCTTT
NA	TRBV29-1	NA	TRBJ2-7	CSVAGQTYEQYF	TGCAGCGTTGCGGGACAAACCTACGAGCAGTACTTC
NA	TRBV6-5	TRBD1	TRBJ2-7	CASSPGQGEPYEQYF	TGTGCCAGCAGCCCAGGACAGGGGGAACCCTACGAGCAGTACTTC
once	TRBV6-5	NA	TRBJ1-1	CASRNSPGHEAFF	TGTGCCAGCAGGAACTCGCCAGGCCACGAAGCTTTCTTT